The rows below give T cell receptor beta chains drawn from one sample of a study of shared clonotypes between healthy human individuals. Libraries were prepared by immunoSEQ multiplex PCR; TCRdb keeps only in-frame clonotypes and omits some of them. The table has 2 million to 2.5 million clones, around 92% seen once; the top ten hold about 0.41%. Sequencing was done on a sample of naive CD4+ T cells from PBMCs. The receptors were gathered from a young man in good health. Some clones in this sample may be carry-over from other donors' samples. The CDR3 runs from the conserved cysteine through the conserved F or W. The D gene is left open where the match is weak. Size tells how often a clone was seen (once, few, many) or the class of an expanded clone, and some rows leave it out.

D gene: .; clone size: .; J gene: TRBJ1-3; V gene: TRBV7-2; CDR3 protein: CASSPRSGQGNTIYF; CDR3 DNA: TGTGCCAGCAGCCCCCGGAGTGGGCAGGGAAACACCATATATTTT
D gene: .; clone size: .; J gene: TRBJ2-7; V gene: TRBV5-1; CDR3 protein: CASSWGLTNSREQYF; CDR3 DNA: TGCGCCAGCAGTTGGGGACTCACAAACTCACGGGAGCAGTACTTC
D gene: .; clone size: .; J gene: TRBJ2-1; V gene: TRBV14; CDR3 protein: CASSLASPSYNEQFF; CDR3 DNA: TGTGCCAGCAGCCTAGCGAGCCCCTCCTACAATGAGCAGTTCTTC
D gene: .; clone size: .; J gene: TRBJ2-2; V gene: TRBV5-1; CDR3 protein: CASSLSQGELFF; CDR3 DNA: TGCGCCAGCAGCTTATCTCAGGGGGAGCTGTTTTTT
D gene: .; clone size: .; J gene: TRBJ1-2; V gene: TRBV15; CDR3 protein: CATSTGRRDGYTF; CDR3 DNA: TGTGCCACCAGCACCGGCCGAAGGGATGGCTACACCTTC
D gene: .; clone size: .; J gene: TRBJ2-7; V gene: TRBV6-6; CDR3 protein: CASSYSQARRGEQYF; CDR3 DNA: TGTGCCAGCAGTTACTCGCAGGCCCGGCGGGGCGAGCAGTACTTC
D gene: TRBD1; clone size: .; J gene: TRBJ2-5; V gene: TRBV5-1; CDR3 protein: CASSLGVVGTGGPETQYF; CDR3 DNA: TGCGCCAGCAGCTTGGGAGTTGTAGGGACAGGGGGACCAGAGACCCAGTACTTC
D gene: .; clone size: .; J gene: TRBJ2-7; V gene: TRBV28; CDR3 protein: CASSSYYEQYF; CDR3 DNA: TGTGCCAGCAGCTCCTACTACGAGCAGTACTTC
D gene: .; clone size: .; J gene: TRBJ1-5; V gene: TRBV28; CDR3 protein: CASSLRDRDMPQHF; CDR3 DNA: TGTGCCAGCAGTTTACGGGACCGGGACATGCCCCAGCATTTT
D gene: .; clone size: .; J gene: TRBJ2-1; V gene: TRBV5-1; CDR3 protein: CASSLGLNEQFF; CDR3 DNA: TGCGCCAGCAGCCTAGGACTAAATGAGCAGTTCTTC
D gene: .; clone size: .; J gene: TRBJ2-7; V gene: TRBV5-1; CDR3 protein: CASYSEGATQYF; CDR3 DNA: TGCGCCAGCTATTCCGAAGGAGCTACTCAGTACTTC
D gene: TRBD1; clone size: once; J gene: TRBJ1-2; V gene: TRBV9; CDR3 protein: CASSPQGGNYGYTF; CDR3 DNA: TGTGCCAGCAGCCCGCAGGGGGGAAACTATGGCTACACCTTC
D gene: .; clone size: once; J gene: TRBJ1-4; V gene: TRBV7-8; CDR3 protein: CASSLGGDNEKLFF; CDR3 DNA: TGTGCCAGCAGCTTAGGAGGAGACAATGAAAAACTGTTTTTT
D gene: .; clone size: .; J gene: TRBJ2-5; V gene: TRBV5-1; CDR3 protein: CASSLGQGGGQETQYF; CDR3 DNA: TGCGCCAGCAGCTTGGGGCAGGGGGGCGGCCAAGAGACCCAGTACTTC
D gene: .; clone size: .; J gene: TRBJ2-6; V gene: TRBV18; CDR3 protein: CASSLSSGANVLTF; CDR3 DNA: TGTGCCAGCTCTTTGAGCTCTGGGGCCAACGTCCTGACTTTC
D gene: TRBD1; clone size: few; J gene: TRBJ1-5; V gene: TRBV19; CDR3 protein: CASSIGTGGNQPQHF; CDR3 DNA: TGTGCCAGTAGTATCGGGACAGGGGGCAATCAGCCCCAGCATTTT
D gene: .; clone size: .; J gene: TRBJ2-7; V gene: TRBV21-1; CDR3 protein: CASSKKVGQERF; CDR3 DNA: TGTGCCAGCAGCAAAAAGGTTGGTCAGGAAAGATTC
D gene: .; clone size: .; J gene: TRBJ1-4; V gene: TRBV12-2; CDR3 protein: CASRTPPDRDLGNEKLFF; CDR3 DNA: TGTGCAAGTCGAACTCCCCCGGACAGGGATCTGGGTAATGAAAAACTGTTTTTT
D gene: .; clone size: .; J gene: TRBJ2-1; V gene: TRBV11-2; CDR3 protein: CASRSGGRGEQFF; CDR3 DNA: TGTGCCAGCAGGAGCGGAGGCCGGGGCGAGCAGTTCTTC
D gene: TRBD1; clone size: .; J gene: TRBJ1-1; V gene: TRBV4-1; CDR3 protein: CASSQAGQGWTEAFF; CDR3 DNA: TGCGCCAGCAGCCAGGCCGGACAGGGGTGGACTGAAGCTTTCTTT
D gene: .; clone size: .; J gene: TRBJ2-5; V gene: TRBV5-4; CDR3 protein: CASSLGAGIHTETQYF; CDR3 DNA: TGTGCCAGCAGCTTGGGTGCGGGAATCCACACAGAGACCCAGTACTTC
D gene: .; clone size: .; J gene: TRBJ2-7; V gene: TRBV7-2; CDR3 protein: CASSLESTWSYEQYF; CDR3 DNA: TGTGCCAGCAGCTTGGAGAGTACATGGTCCTACGAGCAGTACTTC
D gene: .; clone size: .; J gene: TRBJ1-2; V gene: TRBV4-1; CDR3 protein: CASSQSYGTNYGYTF; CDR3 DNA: TGCGCCAGCAGCCAATCCTACGGAACTAACTATGGCTACACCTTC